This T cell receptor beta chain came from a study of shared clonotypes between healthy human individuals. Assay: immunoSEQ multiplex PCR; the TCRdb copy retains only in-frame clones and omits some. Among about 2.3 million clones, 90% to 95% were seen once, and the ten largest hold 0.35% to 0.5%. V was shortened by 4 bases and J by 4 bases, with 13 bases between the two germline ends. The CDR3 runs 14 residues. Germline CDR1 is SEHNR and CDR2 is FQNEAQ (reference sequence). Study observations and caveats: Naive CD4 clonotypes were shared across a handful of donors at about 5.3%. Sampling included only blood; tissue repertoires likely differ.

With respect to this clone: Its antigen is unidentified.

The receptor was derived from a man aged 18 to 29 in good health. Some clones in this sample may be carry-over from other donors' samples. The chain uses TRBV7-9 and TRBJ1-2, with TRBD1 as a possible D gene (5 bases). The source material was naive CD4+ T cells from PBMCs. Subset given: CD45RA+ positively selected. CDR3 DNA: TGTGCCAGCAGCTCGCAGGGTGCTGGCTATGGCTACACCTTC. Residues: CASSSQGAGYGYTF.